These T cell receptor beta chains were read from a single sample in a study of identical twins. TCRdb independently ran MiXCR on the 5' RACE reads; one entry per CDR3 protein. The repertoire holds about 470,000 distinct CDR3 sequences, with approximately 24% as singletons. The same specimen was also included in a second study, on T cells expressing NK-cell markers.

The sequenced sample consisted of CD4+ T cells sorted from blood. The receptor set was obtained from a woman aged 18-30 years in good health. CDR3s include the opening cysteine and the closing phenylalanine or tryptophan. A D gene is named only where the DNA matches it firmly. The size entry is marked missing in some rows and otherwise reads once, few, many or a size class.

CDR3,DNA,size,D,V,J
CASSSYWEQFF,TGTGCCAGCAGTTCCTACTGGGAGCAGTTCTTC,few,.,TRBV12-3/TRBV12-4,TRBJ2-1
CASSIDSGTSYNEQFF,TGCGCCAGCAGCATAGATAGCGGGACGTCCTACAATGAGCAGTTCTTC,few,TRBD2,TRBV5-1,TRBJ2-1
CASSYQGPQPQHF,TGTGCCAGCAGTTACCAGGGACCTCAGCCCCAGCATTTT,.,.,TRBV2,TRBJ1-5
CASSPLTTRYEQYF,TGTGCCAGCAGCCCTCTAACCACGCGTTACGAGCAGTACTTC,.,.,TRBV3-1,TRBJ2-7
CAISESGPRGYF,TGTGCCATCAGTGAGTCTGGACCCCGGGGGTACTTC,few,.,TRBV10-3,TRBJ2-7
CASSAPLGTPKETQYF,TGTGCCAGCAGTGCCCCCCTCGGGACGCCCAAAGAGACCCAGTACTTC,.,.,TRBV12-3/TRBV12-4,TRBJ2-5
CASSLVQGAPNTGELFF,TGTGCCAGCAGTTTGGTACAGGGGGCACCGAACACCGGGGAGCTGTTTTTT,.,TRBD1,TRBV12-3/TRBV12-4,TRBJ2-2
CSAREGETQYF,TGCAGTGCTAGAGAGGGAGAGACCCAGTACTTC,few,.,TRBV20-1,TRBJ2-5
CASSQGLAGSLGADTQYF,TGCGCCAGCAGCCAAGGGCTAGCGGGATCGTTGGGGGCAGATACGCAGTATTTT,.,TRBD2,TRBV4-3,TRBJ2-3
CAIGRTNEKLFF,TGTGCCATCGGACGAACTAATGAAAAACTGTTTTTT,few,.,TRBV10-3,TRBJ1-4
CALGLAGAGEQFF,TGTGCCTTGGGACTAGCGGGAGCGGGTGAGCAGTTCTTC,few,TRBD2,TRBV30,TRBJ2-1
CASQPGHRGETQYF,TGTGCCAGCCAGCCGGGACACCGTGGGGAGACCCAGTACTTC,few,.,TRBV18,TRBJ2-5
CASSLAGGPQEQFF,TGTGCCAGCAGCCTAGCGGGGGGGCCTCAAGAGCAGTTCTTC,many,TRBD2,TRBV3-1,TRBJ2-1
CASSPGQSQETQYF,TGTGCCAGCAGCCCCGGACAGTCCCAAGAGACCCAGTACTTC,few,.,TRBV9,TRBJ2-5
CASSSPSRNNEQFF,TGTGCCAGCAGTTCCCCAAGCAGGAACAATGAGCAGTTCTTC,few,.,TRBV28,TRBJ2-1
CSVEDVTEGETQYF,TGCAGCGTTGAAGATGTAACGGAGGGAGAGACCCAGTACTTC,few,.,TRBV29-1,TRBJ2-5
CASRFDKGSNEQYF,TGTGCCAGCAGGTTCGACAAGGGATCCAACGAGCAGTACTTC,few,.,TRBV2,TRBJ2-7
CASSIRLADNYEQYF,TGTGCCAGCAGTATTCGACTAGCGGATAACTACGAGCAGTACTTC,.,TRBD2,TRBV11-2,TRBJ2-7
CASSAGHTNTEAFF,TGTGCCAGCAGTGCGGGACACACGAACACTGAAGCTTTCTTT,few,.,TRBV6-1,TRBJ1-1
CASSRPGVPYEQYF,TGTGCCAGCAGCCGACCAGGGGTTCCGTACGAGCAGTACTTC,.,.,TRBV7-6,TRBJ2-7
CASSFLAGDTDTQYF,TGCGCCAGCAGCTTTCTAGCGGGGGACACAGATACGCAGTATTTT,many,TRBD2,TRBV5-1,TRBJ2-3
CASSQESGGDTQYF,TGCGCCAGCAGCCAAGAGTCGGGGGGGGATACGCAGTATTTT,few,TRBD2,TRBV4-3,TRBJ2-3
CAIGAAQNTEAFF,TGTGCCATCGGAGCAGCACAGAACACTGAAGCTTTCTTT,.,.,TRBV10-3,TRBJ1-1
CATSAYNSSYNEQFF,TGTGCCACCAGCGCCTATAATAGCTCCTACAATGAGCAGTTCTTC,.,.,TRBV15,TRBJ2-1
CASSFTGFNGYTF,TGTGCCAGCAGTTTTACAGGGTTTAATGGCTACACCTTC,.,.,TRBV12-3/TRBV12-4,TRBJ1-2
CAISEARELYNEQFF,TGTGCCATCAGTGAGGCCCGGGAGTTATACAATGAGCAGTTCTTC,few,.,TRBV10-3,TRBJ2-1
CSAKTGYEQYF,TGCAGTGCCAAGACAGGGTACGAGCAGTACTTC,.,TRBD1,TRBV20-1,TRBJ2-7
CSASHGSGVKETQYF,TGCAGTGCTAGTCACGGCAGCGGGGTTAAAGAGACCCAGTACTTC,.,TRBD2,TRBV20-1,TRBJ2-5
CASSVFQGVDGYTF,TGTGCCAGCAGCGTTTTTCAGGGAGTGGATGGCTACACCTTC,many,.,TRBV2,TRBJ1-2
CASSLSRGGNHNTGELFF,TGTGCCAGCAGCCTCAGCCGGGGAGGGAACCATAACACCGGGGAGCTGTTTTTT,.,TRBD2,TRBV4-2,TRBJ2-2
CASSPTGGAVGYTF,TGTGCCAGCAGCCCCACAGGGGGCGCGGTTGGCTACACCTTC,few,TRBD1,TRBV11-2,TRBJ1-2
CASSFLGQGREQFF,TGTGCCAGCAGTTTCCTTGGACAGGGTAGGGAGCAGTTCTTC,few,TRBD1,TRBV12-3/TRBV12-4,TRBJ2-1
CSAKGLAGEWYEQYF,TGCAGTGCTAAGGGACTAGCGGGAGAATGGTACGAGCAGTACTTC,.,TRBD2,TRBV20-1,TRBJ2-7
CASSQGQALGDTQYF,TGCGCCAGCAGCCAGGGACAGGCCCTAGGGGATACGCAGTATTTT,.,TRBD1,TRBV5-1,TRBJ2-3
CASSSRTGAMNTEAFF,TGTGCCAGTAGCTCGCGTACGGGGGCCATGAACACTGAAGCTTTCTTT,few,.,TRBV19,TRBJ1-1
CASSREWNSPLHF,TGTGCCAGCTCCAGGGAGTGGAATTCACCCCTCCACTTT,.,.,TRBV18,TRBJ1-6
CASMADLYEQYF,TGTGCCAGCATGGCGGATCTATACGAGCAGTACTTC,.,.,TRBV2,TRBJ2-7
CASSFWANSPLHF,TGTGCCAGCAGTTTCTGGGCTAATTCACCCCTCCACTTT,.,.,TRBV12-3/TRBV12-4,TRBJ1-6
CATSDSWGLGQFF,TGTGCCACCAGTGATTCGTGGGGGCTGGGGCAGTTCTTC,.,.,TRBV24-1,TRBJ2-1
CASSSLGASFHEQFF,TGCGCCAGCAGCTCGCTAGGGGCTAGCTTCCATGAGCAGTTCTTC,few,.,TRBV5-1,TRBJ2-1
CASSYSTGIGDEQYF,TGTGCCAGCAGTTACTCGACAGGGATCGGCGACGAGCAGTACTTC,.,TRBD1,TRBV6-5,TRBJ2-7
CSARRGAHEQYF,TGCAGCGCCAGACGGGGGGCCCACGAGCAGTACTTC,few,.,TRBV29-1,TRBJ2-7
CASSQIGNEQFF,TGTGCCAGCAGCCAAATCGGGAATGAGCAGTTCTTC,.,.,TRBV3-1,TRBJ2-1
CASSLNRNYGYTF,TGTGCCAGCAGTTTAAACAGGAACTATGGCTACACCTTC,many,.,TRBV12-3/TRBV12-4,TRBJ1-2
CASKSRERYNEQFF,TGCGCCAGCAAGAGCAGGGAGAGGTACAATGAGCAGTTCTTC,.,.,TRBV10-2,TRBJ2-1
CASSQLIREETQYF,TGTGCCAGCAGCCAACTAATACGGGAGGAGACCCAGTACTTC,.,.,TRBV3-1,TRBJ2-5
CASTLKTRLQETQYF,TGTGCCAGCACCCTTAAGACTCGCCTCCAAGAGACCCAGTACTTC,.,.,TRBV5-6,TRBJ2-5
CASSPTEAEGYSDTQYF,TGCGCCAGCAGCCCGACCGAGGCAGAAGGGTACTCAGATACGCAGTATTTT,.,.,TRBV5-1,TRBJ2-3
CAIRAETYEQYF,TGTGCCATCCGGGCGGAAACCTACGAGCAGTACTTC,.,.,TRBV10-3,TRBJ2-7
CAVGGNRLDNEQFF,TGTGCCGTCGGAGGGAACAGACTTGACAATGAGCAGTTCTTC,.,.,TRBV10-3,TRBJ2-1
CSASFQLYGYTF,TGCAGTGCTAGTTTCCAGTTGTATGGCTACACCTTC,.,.,TRBV20-1,TRBJ1-2
CSATSLNTEAFF,TGCAGTGCTACCAGCCTGAACACTGAAGCTTTCTTT,many,.,TRBV20-1,TRBJ1-1
CASSFQSGELFF,TGCGCCAGCAGCTTTCAGTCCGGGGAGCTGTTTTTT,.,.,TRBV5-1,TRBJ2-2
CASSLTGGEETQYF,TGTGCTAGCAGCTTGACAGGGGGGGAAGAGACCCAGTACTTC,few,TRBD1,TRBV7-7,TRBJ2-5
CASSFPAEYEQYF,TGTGCCAGCAGCTTCCCAGCGGAATACGAGCAGTACTTC,.,.,TRBV5-5,TRBJ2-7